A selection of T cell receptor beta chains follows, all from one sample in a study of cytomegalovirus exposure and HLA in healthy donors. Assay: immunoSEQ multiplex PCR; the TCRdb copy retains only in-frame clones and omits some. The sample lists 120,000 or so clones; around three quarters were seen once. Sequences were obtained from PBMCs. Every receptor here comes from a man aged 18 to 30 in good health and CMV-seronegative. Both conserved end residues are part of each CDR3. Size is stated for part of the rows, as once, few or many counts, or as a class when the clone is expanded.

CDR3,size,V,J
CASSETRAEGFF,-,TRBV18,TRBJ2-1
CSASGYEQYF,-,TRBV20-1,-
CASSSHGTSGRWKTQYF,-,TRBV11-2,TRBJ2-5
CASGLIPGAAEAFF,-,TRBV12-5,TRBJ1-1
CASRPPQATNEKLFF,-,TRBV28,TRBJ1-4
CASSKGLAGPYEQYF,-,TRBV5-6,TRBJ2-7
CASSSGGYYEQYF,-,TRBV5-6,TRBJ2-7
CASSVVASGGNEQFF,few,TRBV9,TRBJ2-1
CASSIRTGGSDTEAFF,-,TRBV19,TRBJ1-1
CASSPSNMGARTDTQYF,few,TRBV4-2,TRBJ2-3
CASSLQVHSGANVLTF,once,TRBV25-1,TRBJ2-6
CASSLDRGPYEQYF,-,TRBV11-2,TRBJ2-7
CASSLTGTVYNEQFF,-,TRBV6-5,TRBJ2-1
CASSPHRSTGGRSTDTQYF,-,TRBV4-2,TRBJ2-3
CASSPGVTGELFF,once,TRBV18,TRBJ2-2
CASSLASGVNTGELFF,-,TRBV11-2,TRBJ2-2
CASIEFEKLFF,-,TRBV6-5,TRBJ1-4
CASSYRLAGKSSPYNEQFF,-,TRBV4-3,TRBJ2-1
CASSGGSPPEAFF,-,TRBV6-5,TRBJ1-1
CASSSGLALNEQFF,-,TRBV7-3,TRBJ2-1
CASSLYTGELFF,-,TRBV6-5,TRBJ2-2
CASSFSGLAGEQFF,-,TRBV7-3,TRBJ2-1
CASSYSKRGGYTF,-,TRBV6-6,TRBJ1-2
CAWSPSWGLGHNEQFF,-,TRBV30,TRBJ2-1
CASSLVAPSGSYEQYF,-,TRBV7-9,TRBJ2-7
CASSQDPTGGTDTQYF,-,TRBV4-1,TRBJ2-3
CASRTGDTGELFF,-,TRBV6-1,TRBJ2-2
CASSFTGGDSYEQYF,-,TRBV6-5,TRBJ2-7
CASSLFTSGISKGTDTQYF,once,TRBV7-2,TRBJ2-3